The 19 T cell receptor beta chains in this list originate from one sample, sequenced in a study of cytomegalovirus exposure and HLA in healthy donors. The PCR ran on 60 Vbeta and 13 Jbeta primers. Assay used: immunoSEQ multiplex PCR; TCRdb lists only in-frame clones, some missing. The sample shows hundreds of thousands of clones, about three quarters of them seen only once. Sequencing was done on a sample of PBMCs. The receptor set was obtained from a man younger than 35 in good health and CMV-seronegative.

This rearrangement joins TRBV11-2 to TRBJ2-2; possibly TRBD1 for D (5 bases). There are 13 residues in the CDR3. Trimming left V 3 bases short and J 5 bases short, with 7 bases between. CDR1 is SGHAT, CDR2 FQNNGV, per germline. CDR3 coding DNA: TGTGCCAGCAGCTTGCAGGGTACCGGGGAGCTGTTTTTT. Encoded protein: CASSLQGTGELFF.

The chain employs TRBV2 and TRBJ1-5, with D possibly matching TRBD1 (5 bases). The CDR3 is 14 residues long. V was clipped by 4 bases and J by 1 base, with 8 bases between them. Germline V CDR1 and CDR2: SNHLY, FYNNEI. The CDR3 coding sequence is TGTGCCAGCAGTGTCCAGGGCAGCAATCAGCCCCAGCATTTT. This encodes CASSVQGSNQPQHF.

This chain joins TRBV30 and TRBJ2-7; D may be TRBD2 (6 bases). The CDR3 consists of 16 residues. V dropped 2 bases and J dropped 0 bases, with 17 bases sitting between them. Looked up from germline, CDR1 is GTSNPN and CDR2 is SVGIG (reference sequence). The CDR3 bases are TGTGCCTGGAGTCCGAGATGGGGGGAAAACTCCTACGAGCAGTACTTC. It encodes CAWSPRWGENSYEQYF.

A few counts support this clone. The V call is TRBV14, the J call TRBJ2-2; D not resolved. V lost 6 bases and J 5 bases, leaving 10 bases between the germline ends. Germline assignment: CDR1 SGHDN and CDR2 FVKESK. The CDR3 length is 13 residues. Here the CDR3 DNA reads TGTGCCAGCAGTCTTAGATTTACCGGGGAGCTGTTTTTT. This sequence encodes CASSLRFTGELFF. Filled out from reference TRBV14 and TRBJ2-2, the complete variable domain reads EAGVTQFPSHSVIEKGQTVTLRCDPISGHDNLYWYRRVMGKEIKFLLHFVKESKQDESGMPNNRFLAERTGGTYSTLKVQPAELEDSGVYFCASSLRFTGELFFGEGSRLTVL.

The V and J genes are TRBV27 and TRBJ1-4; TRBD1 matches at 8 bases. Germline V lookup: CDR1 MNHEY, CDR2 SMNVEV (reference sequence). CDR3 length: 16 amino acids. The V segment lost 2 bases and the J segment 8 bases; nucleotides outside the gene matches: 10. The CDR3 coding sequence is TGTGCCAGCAGTTTACACGGGACAGGATTGAGGGAAAAACTGTTTTTT. Translating it yields CASSLHGTGLREKLFF.

The chain carries TRBV30 and TRBJ2-3, with TRBD1 matching 9 bases. Germline CDR1 reads GTSNPN; CDR2 reads SVGIG (reference sequence). The CDR3 extends over 13 amino acids. With 5 bases clipped from V and 6 bases from J, the junction kept 6 bases outside the gene matches. CDR3 protein: CAWGTGQEDTQYF. The DNA of the CDR3 is TGTGCCTGGGGGACAGGGCAGGAGGATACGCAGTATTTT. The variable domain in full, completed from reference TRBV30 and TRBJ2-3, reads SQTIHQWPATLVQPVGSPLSLECTVEGTSNPNLYWYRQAAGRGLQLLFYSVGIGQISSEVPQNLSASRPQDRQFILSSKKLLLSDSGFYLCAWGTGQEDTQYFGPGTRLTVL.

This rearrangement joins TRBV6-5 to TRBJ2-7; 9 positions match TRBD1. The length of the CDR3 is 16 residues. Trimming cost V 4 bases and J 3 bases; bases outside gene matches: 10. Germline CDR1 and CDR2: MNHEY and SVGAGI. CDR3 loop: CASSFRGTGNFYEQYF. CDR3 bases: TGTGCCAGCAGTTTCCGAGGGACAGGGAATTTCTACGAGCAGTACTTC.

The V gene is TRBV13, the J gene TRBJ2-2; D gene uncertain. The germline CDR1 and CDR2 sequences are PRHDT and FYEKMQ (reference sequence). CDR3 length: 12 residues. Trimming took 4 bases from V and 4 from J, leaving 4 bases between them. This CDR3 reads CASSWSTGELFF. The CDR3 nucleotides read TGTGCCAGCAGCTGGAGCACCGGGGAGCTGTTTTTT.

The rearrangement links TRBV10-3 to TRBJ1-2; TRBD1 matches at 8 bases. The CDR3 is 13 amino acids. In germline, CDR1 is ENHRY, CDR2 SYGVKD. V was pared by 6 bases and J by 8 bases, with 8 bases of the junction left unmatched. DNA for the CDR3: TGTGCCATCAGCGAGGACAGGGAACGGGGCTACACCTTC. This codes for CAISEDRERGYTF.

This clone was detected a few times. The chain carries TRBV7-8 and TRBJ2-3, with D possibly being TRBD1 (5 bases). The V and J ends lost 1 base and 6 bases respectively, with 8 bases between them. The germline gives CDR1 SGHVS, CDR2 FQNEAQ. This CDR3 is built from 13 residues. The CDR3 protein is CASSLGSGDTQYF. The DNA for the CDR3 is TGTGCCAGCAGCTTAGGCTCAGGGGATACGCAGTATTTT.

This clone has more than one count but fewer than ten. The chain links TRBV27 to TRBJ1-1; 8 bases are shared with TRBD1. J lost 4 bases, V lost 5 bases, and 6 bases had no gene match. This CDR3 is 14 amino acids long. Germline loops: CDR1 MNHEY, CDR2 SMNVEV (reference sequence). This CDR3 is CASSPGTGTTEAFF. CDR3 sequence (DNA): TGTGCCAGCAGTCCTGGGACAGGAACCACTGAAGCTTTCTTT.

The chain combines TRBV28 with TRBJ2-5; 13 nucleotides match TRBD2. The V segment lost 5 bases and the J segment 2 bases; nucleotides outside the gene matches: 11. This CDR3 comprises 18 residues. Germline V CDR1 and CDR2: MDHEN, SYDVKM. The DNA for the CDR3 is TGTGCCAGCAGTCTTACTAGCGGGAGGGCCGTAAAACAAGAGACCCAGTACTTC. Translating gives CASSLTSGRAVKQETQYF.

CDR3: CASSSGQGTDTQYF. CDR3 coding DNA: TGTGCCAGCAGCTCGGGACAGGGGACAGATACGCAGTATTTT. The V and J genes are TRBV7-6 and TRBJ2-3, with 10 bases identical to TRBD1. Germline CDR1 and CDR2: SGHVS and FNYEAQ. With V trimmed by 4 bases and J by 3 bases, 1 base remained unmatched. The CDR3 spans 14 residues.

CDR3 amino acids: CASSQWATSGANTGELFF. CDR3 DNA: TGCGCCAGCAGCCAGTGGGCTACTAGCGGAGCGAACACCGGGGAGCTGTTTTTT. The chain links TRBV4-3 to TRBJ2-2, with TRBD2 matching over 8 bases. V shed 3 bases and J 0 bases; nucleotides not matched to a gene: 9. The V gene's germline CDR1 is LGHNA and CDR2 YSLEER. This CDR3 has 18 amino acids.

The chain couples TRBV4-2 to TRBJ2-3; 15 bases are shared with TRBD2. The germline gives CDR1 LGHNA, CDR2 YNFKEQ. The length of the CDR3 is 17 residues. After removal of 1 base from V and 11 bases from J, the junction contained 10 bases not matched to a gene. The CDR3 bases are TGTGCCAGCAGCCAAGTGCCGGGACTAGCGGGAGGAGGGAGGCAGTATTTT. This sequence encodes CASSQVPGLAGGGRQYF.

The chain joins TRBV10-3 to TRBJ2-5; D possibly corresponds to TRBD2 (7 bases). V was shortened by 4 bases and J by 5 bases, with 11 bases between the two germline ends. From germline, CDR1 is ENHRY and CDR2 SYGVKD. CDR3 length equals 13 residues. CDR3 nucleotide sequence: TGTGCCATCAGTGGGGGGGGCCAGGAGACCCAGTACTTC. This sequence encodes CAISGGGQETQYF.

The chain carries TRBV9 and TRBJ1-1; D uncertain. This CDR3 has 13 amino acids. Germline assignment: CDR1 SGDLS and CDR2 YYNGEE. V lost 0 bases and J lost 4, with 7 bases in between. The CDR3 loop reads CASSVVQATEAFF. The CDR3 bases are TGTGCCAGCAGCGTAGTCCAGGCCACTGAAGCTTTCTTT.

This clone was counted a few times. The chain joins TRBV7-9 to TRBJ2-2; D uncertain. Trimming stripped 6 bases from V and 10 bases from J, with 12 bases between. The length of the CDR3 is 12 residues. Germline lookup yields CDR1 SEHNR and CDR2 FQNEAQ (reference sequence). CDR3 sequence: CASRPLIVELFF. The CDR3 nucleotides read TGTGCCAGCAGGCCCCTTATAGTGGAGCTGTTTTTT.

In this sample, this clone turned up once. The chain links TRBV29-1 to TRBJ2-1, with 10 bases fitting TRBD2. J lost 9 bases, V lost 7 bases, and 9 bases had no gene match. There are 13 residues in the CDR3. Germline V CDR1 and CDR2: SQVTM, ANQGSEA. CDR3: CSAESLAGVEQFF. The CDR3 nucleotides read TGCAGCGCTGAGTCTCTAGCGGGAGTTGAGCAGTTCTTC.